Listed here is a single TCR beta chain. The antigen it binds to is not known. No base quality values were provided; no much bigger clone lies one nucleotide off. The sample's time point label is to be understood as: 20 to 25 months on ibrutinib. For TCR beta library preparation, 1.5 to 2 micrograms of genomic DNA were extracted from the cryopreserved PBMCs. High-throughput TCR beta sequencing was performed on longitudinal blood samples from CLL patients receiving ibrutinib monotherapy. The patients took part in an open-label, single-center phase 2 trial of ibrutinib monotherapy. A MiSeq instrument was used for deep resolution sequencing, which targeted depths ranging from 1 in 1 million up to 1 in 200,000 T cells, with coverage averaging 10x for each clonotype. TCR beta libraries were generated with the immunoSEQ hsTCRB Kit. The paper's data handling went like this. Data were analyzed with ImmunoSEQ Data Assistant and ImmunoSEQ Analyzer, with V, D and J genes assigned per IMGT definitions. Clonality, which ranges from 0 to 1, was calculated by subtracting the normalized Shannon entropy of productive rearrangement frequencies from one. Only overrepresented clonotypes making up at least 0.05% of each patient's repertoire were included in the public clonotype analysis. Repertoires from 10 to 15 age-matched healthy donors in immuneACCESS were used as clonality controls. Here the immuneACCESS table is served through TCRdb, limited to in-frame sequences with V and J called. Missing clones are a known gap in these copies; in checked studies unresolved V genes cover under half, and the rest lacks a known reason. V and J calls and clone size follow that table, whereas D and trimming were derived from the DNA. Recorded for this sample are 27,000 or so clones; 65% to 90% of them occurred a single time. The ten largest clones represent under 9.5% of the sample.

This specimen belongs to a study of cytotoxic CD8 clonotypes in ibrutinib-treated CLL (dated by TCRdb to the early 2020s). Some background on the complete study: The cohort had about a dozen relapsed/refractory and roughly 14 treatment-naive patients; 17 were IGHV unmutated. Responses were partial in some 24 patients and complete in 2; after median about 63 months follow-up, some 15 stayed in remission and around 12 progressed. Response samples were obtained after a median of roughly 13 months of treatment, with a range of roughly 6 to 36 months. Samples averaged approximately 240,000 productive templates and just under 95,000 productive rearrangements. Longitudinal samples were available for 26 of the 86 trial participants. Cryopreserved peripheral blood mononuclear cells were obtained before treatment, at response, and at either sustained remission or disease progression. Patients were still on ibrutinib when every remission and progressive disease sample was collected. Broad study findings and their caveats: Baseline clonality was found to be higher than that of age-matched healthy donors and was strongly correlated with circulating CD8+ T-cell counts. Clonality increased at ibrutinib response, stayed stable in sustained remission, and fell back toward baseline at progression. Sampling times were not matched between patients in sustained remission and patients whose disease was progressing, and lymph node repertoires were not examined. Public clonotypes were rare and either shrank or stayed stable during treatment, and the rise in clonality at ibrutinib response reflected expansion of private clonotypes.

Including cysteine and phenylalanine, the CDR3 has 12 amino acids. Kept here is only the CDR3 DNA, which spans 36 bases and is read in frame from base 1. At the junction V is shortened by 6 bases and J by 5 bases, with 7 bases in between. CDR1 MNHNY and CDR2 SVGAGI are derived from the germline V gene (reference sequence). The rearranged segments are TRBV6-6 and TRBJ2-2; there is no confident call for the D gene. The origin of this receptor is a human donor with chronic lymphocytic leukemia. This specimen was PBMCs, taken after 24 months of ibrutinib treatment. The CDR3 is CASRGLTGELFF. The nucleotide sequence is given as TGTGCCAGCAGAGGATTGACCGGGGAGCTGTTTTTT.